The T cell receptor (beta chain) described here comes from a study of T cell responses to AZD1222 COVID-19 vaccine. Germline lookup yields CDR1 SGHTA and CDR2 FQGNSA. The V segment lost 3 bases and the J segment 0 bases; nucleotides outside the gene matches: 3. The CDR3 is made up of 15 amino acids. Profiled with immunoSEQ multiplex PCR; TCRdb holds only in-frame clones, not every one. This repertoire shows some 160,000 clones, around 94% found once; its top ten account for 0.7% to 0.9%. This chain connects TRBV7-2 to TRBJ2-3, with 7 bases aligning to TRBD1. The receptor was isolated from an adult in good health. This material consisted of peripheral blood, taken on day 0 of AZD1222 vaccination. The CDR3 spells CASSFRQGSTDTQYF. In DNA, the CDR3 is TGTGCCAGCAGCTTCCGACAGGGAAGCACAGATACGCAGTATTTT.